This T cell receptor (beta chain) was captured by sequencing in a study of blood T cell repertoires in COVID-19. Germline V CDR1 and CDR2: LGHDT, YNNKEL (reference sequence). The CDR3 length is 17 residues. V dropped 4 bases and J dropped 0; count of bases not matched to a gene: 7. Method: immunoSEQ multiplex PCR; TCRdb's copy keeps in-frame clones and lacks some. The sample shows some 520,000 clones, about 91% of them seen only once. The table lists this clone with a count of one. The sequence was obtained from a man aged 18 to 29 with COVID-19, enrolled during active disease. Source material: peripheral blood. The chain links TRBV3-1 (or the pseudogene TRBV3-2) to TRBJ2-5; 11 positions agree with TRBD1. The CDR3 region has the DNA TGTGCCAGCAGCCGACGAGGGACAGGGGGGTACCAAGAGACCCAGTACTTC. Amino acid sequence: CASSRRGTGGYQETQYF.